Each of the 8 T cell receptor beta chains below was sequenced from the same sample in a study of a mutant IDH1 vaccine in newly diagnosed glioma. These receptors lack a known antigen. Time point given: week 35, safety follow-up. The study gave 300 ug of mutant IDH1 20-mer peptide per vaccine dose, with topical imiquimod. TCRdb keeps only in-frame clones here, not all; method: immunoSEQ multiplex PCR. This sample has approximately 66,000 clones, with approximately 80% found just once. The source was PBMCs, collected from a glioma patient whose treatment included an IDH1 peptide vaccine. The receptors shown here come from a man aged 25 to 40 with glioma.

This chain connects TRBV30 to TRBJ2-7, with D unresolved. V lost 0 bases to trimming and J lost 5 bases, with 5 bases between them. Looked up from germline, CDR1 is GTSNPN and CDR2 is SVGIG (reference sequence). The CDR3 totals 11 residues. The DNA of the CDR3 is TGTGCCTGGAGTGTACGGCACGAGCAGTACTTC. Translating gives CAWSVRHEQYF.

This chain links TRBV30 with TRBJ2-1; D not resolved. With 0 bases removed from V and 8 bases from J, the gap between germline ends came to 2 bases. The CDR3 totals 10 residues. CDR1 and CDR2 from the germline V gene are GTSNPN and SVGIG (reference sequence). The CDR3 DNA reads TGTGCCTGGAGTGTGGATGAGCAGTTCTTC. The encoded protein is CAWSVDEQFF. The full variable domain, its missing parts supplied by reference TRBV30 and TRBJ2-1, is SQTIHQWPATLVQPVGSPLSLECTVEGTSNPNLYWYRQAAGRGLQLLFYSVGIGQISSEVPQNLSASRPQDRQFILSSKKLLLSDSGFYLCAWSVDEQFFGPGTRLTVL.

This rearrangement joins TRBV5-1 to TRBJ1-2; D perhaps matches TRBD1 (6 bases). Trimming stripped 0 bases from V and 2 bases from J, with 11 bases between. Germline V lookup: CDR1 SGHRS, CDR2 YFSETQ. CDR3 length: 15 amino acids. CDR3 in DNA: TGCGCCAGCAGCTTGGAGGGCCAGGGGAACTATGGCTACACCTTC. It yields the protein CASSLEGQGNYGYTF. Full variable domain (outside the CDR3, taken from reference TRBV5-1 and TRBJ1-2): KAGVTQTPRYLIKTRGQQVTLSCSPISGHRSVSWYQQTPGQGLQFLFEYFSETQRNKGNFPGRFSGRQFSNSRSEMNVSTLELGDSALYLCASSLEGQGNYGYTFGSGTRLTVV.

The chain uses TRBV5-1 and TRBJ1-6, with unresolved D. The CDR3 loop spans 14 amino acids. Trimming cost V 0 bases and J 10 bases, with 11 bases left between them. Germline CDR1 is SGHRS and CDR2 is YFSETQ. The CDR3, as DNA: TGCGCCAGCAGCTTGGTGAGAGAATTATCACCCCTCCACTTT. Protein: CASSLVRELSPLHF.

This rearrangement joins TRBV15 to TRBJ1-5; possibly TRBD1 for D (6 bases). CDR1 LNHNV and CDR2 YYDKDF come from the germline V gene (reference sequence). V lost 1 base to trimming and J lost 4 bases, with 8 bases between them. The CDR3 is made up of 14 amino acids. The CDR3 is CATSRGGANQPQHF. CDR3 DNA: TGTGCCACCAGCAGAGGGGGGGCGAATCAGCCCCAGCATTTT.

The V call is TRBV9, the J call TRBJ2-7, with D perhaps TRBD2 (5 bases). Germline-derived CDR1 and CDR2 are SGDLS and YYNGEE. The CDR3 loop spans 13 amino acids. V dropped 3 bases and J dropped 7 bases, with 14 bases sitting between them. Here the CDR3 reads CASSATDGEEQYF. In nucleotides, the CDR3 is TGTGCCAGCAGCGCTACTGACGGGGAGGAGCAGTACTTC.

This clone was seen once. V usage is TRBV5-4 and J usage is TRBJ1-3; the D is unclear. Germline lookup yields CDR1 SGHNT and CDR2 YYREEE (reference sequence). The CDR3 totals 16 residues. The germline V and J ends were trimmed by 4 bases and 0 bases, with 14 bases remaining between them. CDR3 amino acids: CASSPYGLSSGNTIYF. The CDR3, as DNA: TGTGCCAGCAGCCCCTACGGGCTCTCCTCTGGAAACACCATATATTTT.

The genes are TRBV19 and TRBJ1-2; TRBD1 matches 8 bases. CDR3 size: 14 residues. Losses at the gene ends were 6 bases for V and 6 bases for J; bases not matched to a gene: 9. CDR1 is LNHDA and CDR2 is SQIVND in the germline V gene (reference sequence). For the CDR3, the DNA is TGTGCCAGTAGCGATGGACAGGGCTTGGATGGCTACACCTTC. This encodes CASSDGQGLDGYTF.